These 20 T cell receptor beta chains came from one sample sequenced in a study of T-cell memory formation after mild COVID-19. TCRdb itself ran the 5' RACE reads through MiXCR, one entry per CDR3 protein. The sample has around 110,000 distinct CDR3 sequences; more than 15% are singletons. The sequencing sample was made of PBMCs or a T cell subset sorted from them (not recorded which). The receptors originated from an adult woman who had mild COVID-19 (a few samples of this study predate the infection). Cell type and time point are not known.

This clonotype has only a few counts. This chain uses TRBV28 with TRBJ2-2, with 8 bases fitting TRBD2. Trimming cost V 3 bases and J 4 bases; bases outside gene matches: 7. CDR3 length equals 16 residues. Germline CDR1 and CDR2: MDHEN and SYDVKM. CDR3 amino acids: CASSFPGGVTTGELFF. The CDR3 nucleotides are TGTGCCAGCAGTTTTCCCGGGGGGGTGACCACCGGGGAGCTGTTTTTT.

CDR3 in amino acids: CASSRSSGQGSGYTF. The CDR3 bases are TGCGCCAGCAGCAGATCCTCAGGCCAGGGATCTGGCTACACCTTC. V is TRBV5-1 and J is TRBJ1-2, with D possibly TRBD1 on 5 matching bases. V was pared by 4 bases and J by 7 bases, with 20 bases between. CDR3 length: 15 amino acids. CDR1 SGHRS and CDR2 YFSETQ come from the germline V gene.

This clonotype was counted between two and nine times. The chain employs TRBV10-3 and TRBJ1-3; unclear D gene. CDR3 size: 13 residues. With 4 bases removed from V and 0 bases from J, the gap between germline ends came to 4 bases. Germline lookup yields CDR1 ENHRY and CDR2 SYGVKD. Here the CDR3 reads CAISVLSGNTIYF. In nucleotides, the CDR3 is TGTGCCATCAGTGTTCTCTCTGGAAACACCATATATTTT.

This clonotype was detected only a few times. The chain employs TRBV5-1 and TRBJ1-1; D is possibly TRBD1 (6 bases). The CDR3 spans 16 residues. Trimming pared 0 bases from V and 3 bases from J, leaving 15 bases between. The V gene's germline CDR1 is SGHRS and CDR2 YFSETQ. CDR3 DNA sequence: TGCGCCAGCAGCTTGGCCTACGGGGGGCGAGACACTGAAGCTTTCTTT. Residues: CASSLAYGGRDTEAFF.

The chain carries TRBV18 and TRBJ2-5; maybe TRBD1 (6 bases). From germline, CDR1 is KGHSH and CDR2 LQKENI. Between the trimmed V and J ends, which lost 8 bases and 5 bases, there was a span of 24 bases. This CDR3 is 16 amino acids long. The CDR3 spells CASTYPDRQLGETQYF. The CDR3 region has the DNA TGTGCCAGCACGTACCCCGACAGGCAATTGGGGGAGACCCAGTACTTC.

This clonotype turned up a few times. This chain uses TRBV19 with TRBJ2-3; 10 bases align to TRBD2. This CDR3 has 15 amino acids. From germline, CDR1 is LNHDA and CDR2 SQIVND (reference sequence). Losses at the gene ends were 5 bases for V and 4 bases for J; bases not matched to a gene: 6. CDR3 protein: CASSPWGTSADTQYF. CDR3 bases: TGTGCCAGTAGTCCCTGGGGGACTAGCGCAGATACGCAGTATTTT.

In its sample, this clonotype was seen a few times. The V gene is TRBV7-9, the J gene TRBJ1-5; the match to TRBD1 covers 8 bases. Germline trimming cut 2 bases from V and 8 bases from J; bases unmatched to any gene: 5. Germline V gene lookup returns CDR1 SEHNR and CDR2 FQNEAQ (reference sequence). The CDR3 sequence is 14 residues long. CDR3 DNA: TGTGCCAGCAGCTTAATTGGACAGGGTGAGCCCCAGCATTTT. Amino acids: CASSLIGQGEPQHF.

The J gene is TRBJ1-1, the V gene TRBV29-1, with TRBD1 matching over 7 bases. This CDR3 is 11 amino acids long. With 6 bases clipped from V and 5 bases from J, the junction kept 3 bases outside the gene matches. Germline V gives CDR1 SQVTM, CDR2 ANQGSEA. CDR3 coding DNA: TGCAGCGTGGCCAGGGGGACTGAAGCTTTCTTT. Translated: CSVARGTEAFF.

The chain combines TRBV7-2 with TRBJ2-2, with unresolved D. The CDR3 is made up of 18 amino acids. From germline, CDR1 is SGHTA and CDR2 FQGNSA. The V end lost 1 base, the J end lost 6 bases, and 21 bases lay between the germline ends. This CDR3 is CASSLEVAVSIIAGELFF. CDR3 nucleotides: TGTGCCAGCAGCTTAGAGGTAGCCGTGTCTATCATCGCCGGGGAGCTGTTTTTT.

This clonotype has only a few counts. The V call is TRBV2, the J call TRBJ2-5; TRBD2 agrees at 7 bases. This CDR3 has 16 amino acids. Germline lookup yields CDR1 SNHLY and CDR2 FYNNEI. Trimming cost V 1 base and J 2 bases; bases outside gene matches: 7. CDR3 protein: CASSEVAWRGQETQYF. The CDR3 coding sequence is TGTGCCAGCAGTGAAGTTGCTTGGCGGGGGCAAGAGACCCAGTACTTC.

The rearrangement uses TRBV6-5 and TRBJ1-1; 7 bases align to TRBD1. Germline-derived CDR1 and CDR2 are MNHEY and SVGAGI. Trimming cost V 5 bases and J 1 base; bases outside gene matches: 4. The CDR3 is 14 amino acids. The CDR3 nucleotides read TGTGCCAGCAGTATAGGGACAGCGAACACTGAAGCTTTCTTT. This encodes CASSIGTANTEAFF.

The chain has TRBV7-9 and TRBJ2-7; D unresolved. CDR3 length equals 14 residues. Trimming removed 0 bases at V and 3 bases at J, with 9 bases between. CDR1 SEHNR and CDR2 FQNEAQ come from the germline V gene (reference sequence). The CDR3 loop reads CASSLAPGFYEQYF. In DNA form, the CDR3 reads TGTGCCAGCAGCTTAGCGCCCGGGTTCTACGAGCAGTACTTC.

The chain uses TRBV30 and TRBJ2-2, with D hard to call. This CDR3 is built from 13 residues. The ends were cut back, 5 bases at V and 4 bases at J, with 11 bases in the middle. The germline V gene has CDR1 GTSNPN and CDR2 SVGIG (reference sequence). CDR3: CAWDTASTGELFF. The CDR3 bases are TGTGCCTGGGATACAGCTTCCACCGGGGAGCTGTTTTTT.

Written as DNA, the CDR3 is TGTGCCAGCAGTTTGGGACTAGTTAGCGAGACCCAGTACTTC. This codes for CASSLGLVSETQYF. The rearrangement links TRBV12-3 or TRBV12-4 to TRBJ2-5, with 8 bases identical to TRBD2. After removal of 3 bases from V and 5 bases from J, the junction contained 5 bases not matched to a gene. The CDR3 is 14 amino acids.

V is TRBV7-3 and J is TRBJ2-2; 8 bases map to TRBD2. This CDR3 has 17 residues. Germline loops: CDR1 SGHTA, CDR2 FQGTGA. The junction had 12 bases not matched to a gene; V was cut back by 4 bases and J by 5 bases. Here the CDR3 DNA reads TGTGCCAGCAGCTCGGCTCCCGGACTAGCAAGGACCGGGGAGCTGTTTTTT. Its translation is CASSSAPGLARTGELFF.

This clonotype was observed at least ten times. This chain uses TRBV5-1 with TRBJ2-7; possibly TRBD1 or TRBD2 for D (5 bases each). The V end was cut by 4 bases, the J end by 2 bases, with 16 bases between. Germline V gene sequence: CDR1 SGHRS, CDR2 YFSETQ. This CDR3 is built from 15 residues. CDR3 region: CASSPGQGPTYEQYF. The CDR3 DNA follows: TGCGCCAGCAGCCCGGGTCAGGGACCGACCTACGAGCAGTACTTC. Drawing the rest from reference TRBV5-1 and TRBJ2-7, the complete variable domain is KAGVTQTPRYLIKTRGQQVTLSCSPISGHRSVSWYQQTPGQGLQFLFEYFSETQRNKGNFPGRFSGRQFSNSRSEMNVSTLELGDSALYLCASSPGQGPTYEQYFGPGTRLTVT.

This clonotype was counted a few times. The V and J genes are TRBV7-9 and TRBJ2-5; D is unclear. The CDR3 consists of 13 residues. The germline V and J ends were trimmed by 4 bases and 1 base, with 7 bases remaining between them. CDR1 and CDR2 (germline): SEHNR, FQNEAQ (reference sequence). The CDR3 DNA follows: TGTGCCAGCAGCTCGCGGCTCCAAGAGACCCAGTACTTC. Protein product: CASSSRLQETQYF.

This clonotype was counted only a few times. This chain joins TRBV7-9 and TRBJ2-5; D unclear. CDR3 length equals 14 residues. Germline CDR1 SEHNR, CDR2 FQNEAQ (reference sequence). V lost 5 bases, J lost 2 bases, and 12 bases lay in between. The CDR3: CASSHMGSQETQYF. The CDR3 nucleotides are TGTGCCAGCAGCCATATGGGATCACAAGAGACCCAGTACTTC. Supplemented by reference TRBV7-9 and TRBJ2-5, the full variable domain reads DTGVSQNPRHKITKRGQNVTFRCDPISEHNRLYWYRQTLGQGPEFLTYFQNEAQLEKSRLLSDRFSAERPKGSFSTLEIQRTEQGDSAMYLCASSHMGSQETQYFGPGTRLLVL.

This clonotype came up a few times. The chain recombines TRBV5-8 with TRBJ2-7; D is perhaps TRBD1 (6 bases). CDR3 length: 16 residues. Trimming took off 7 bases at V and 2 bases at J, with 22 bases between the two ends. Germline-derived CDR1 and CDR2 are SGHTS and YDEGEE. DNA of the CDR3: TGTGCCAGCGGAAAACACGGGGACACGGAAACCTACGAGCAGTACTTC. Amino acid sequence: CASGKHGDTETYEQYF.

V gene TRBV5-4 combines with J gene TRBJ1-3, with TRBD1 as a possible D gene (6 bases). This CDR3 comprises 18 residues. V lost 7 bases and J 0 bases, leaving 23 bases between the germline ends. Looked up from germline, CDR1 is SGHNT and CDR2 is YYREEE (reference sequence). Here the CDR3 DNA reads TGTGCCAGCTCCCCCGGCCCCGGGGACACCTCCTCTGGAAACACCATATATTTT. This encodes CASSPGPGDTSSGNTIYF.